The clone carrying this T cell receptor beta chain has just a few counts. Its antigen is unidentified. TRB rearrangements spanning V, D and J were amplified using mixed TRB-A/B primers. MiXCR was run by TCRdb on the multiplex PCR reads, yielding one entry per CDR3 protein. The data hold 10,000 to 13,000 distinct CDR3 sequences, with 20% to 30% observed a single time. The data originate from a study of T cell repertoires in aging, cancer and after chemotherapy. TCR beta rearrangements were amplified from peripheral blood genomic DNA. Overall study findings and caveats: Age-matched healthy donors had significantly more diverse, less clonal blood TCR repertoires than untreated cancer patients.

Germline V gene data show CDR1 as GTSNPN and CDR2 as SVGIG (reference sequence). V was shortened by 1 base and J by 0 bases, with 14 bases between the two germline ends. This CDR3 contains 16 residues. The source is a human donor in good health. Sequencing was carried out using blood. The rearrangement links TRBV30 to TRBJ2-3; possible D gene TRBD2, 5 bases. CDR3 coding DNA: TGTGCCTGGAGTGAACTAGGTGGCGGAAGCACAGATACGCAGTATTTT. It encodes CAWSELGGGSTDTQYF.